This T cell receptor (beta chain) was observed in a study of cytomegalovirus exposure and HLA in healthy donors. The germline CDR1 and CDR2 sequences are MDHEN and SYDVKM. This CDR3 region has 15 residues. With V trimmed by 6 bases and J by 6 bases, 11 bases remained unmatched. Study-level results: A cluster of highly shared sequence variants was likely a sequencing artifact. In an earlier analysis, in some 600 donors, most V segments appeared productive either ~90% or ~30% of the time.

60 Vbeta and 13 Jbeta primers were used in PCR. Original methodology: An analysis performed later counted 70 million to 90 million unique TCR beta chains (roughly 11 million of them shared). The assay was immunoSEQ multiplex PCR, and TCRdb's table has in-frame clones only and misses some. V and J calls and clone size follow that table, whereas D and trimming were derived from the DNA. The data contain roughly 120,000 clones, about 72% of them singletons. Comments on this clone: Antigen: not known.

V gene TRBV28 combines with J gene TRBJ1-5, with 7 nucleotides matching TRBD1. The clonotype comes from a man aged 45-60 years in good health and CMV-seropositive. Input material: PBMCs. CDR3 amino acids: CASRHDREGSQPQHF. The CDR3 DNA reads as TGTGCCAGCAGGCATGACAGGGAAGGGTCTCAGCCCCAGCATTTT. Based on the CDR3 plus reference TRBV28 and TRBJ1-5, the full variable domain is DVKVTQSSRYLVKRTGEKVFLECVQDMDHENMFWYRQDPGLGLRLIYFSYDVKMKEKGDIPEGYSVSREKKERFSLILESASTNQTSMYLCASRHDREGSQPQHFGDGTRLSIL.